The T cell receptor beta chain described here comes from a study of OX40 agonist ivuxolimab in advanced cancers. Generated by immunoSEQ multiplex PCR, the TCRdb table keeps only in-frame clones and is missing some. Of around 74,000 clones in the sample, approximately 85% were seen once. The CDR3 loop spans 18 amino acids. CDR1 and CDR2 (germline): SGHTA, FQGNSA. V was shortened by 1 base and J by 0 bases, with 16 bases between the two germline ends. This chain connects TRBV7-2 to TRBJ1-3; D uncertain. This sample comprised CD4+ or CD8+ T cells sorted from blood, obtained in a trial of the OX40 agonist ivuxolimab. This clonotype was sampled from an adult with an advanced solid tumor such as melanoma, head and neck, liver or kidney cancer. In DNA form, the CDR3 reads TGTGCCAGCAGCTTAGAGCCGGGTTCGCTTCTCTCTGGAAACACCATATATTTT. This sequence encodes CASSLEPGSLLSGNTIYF.